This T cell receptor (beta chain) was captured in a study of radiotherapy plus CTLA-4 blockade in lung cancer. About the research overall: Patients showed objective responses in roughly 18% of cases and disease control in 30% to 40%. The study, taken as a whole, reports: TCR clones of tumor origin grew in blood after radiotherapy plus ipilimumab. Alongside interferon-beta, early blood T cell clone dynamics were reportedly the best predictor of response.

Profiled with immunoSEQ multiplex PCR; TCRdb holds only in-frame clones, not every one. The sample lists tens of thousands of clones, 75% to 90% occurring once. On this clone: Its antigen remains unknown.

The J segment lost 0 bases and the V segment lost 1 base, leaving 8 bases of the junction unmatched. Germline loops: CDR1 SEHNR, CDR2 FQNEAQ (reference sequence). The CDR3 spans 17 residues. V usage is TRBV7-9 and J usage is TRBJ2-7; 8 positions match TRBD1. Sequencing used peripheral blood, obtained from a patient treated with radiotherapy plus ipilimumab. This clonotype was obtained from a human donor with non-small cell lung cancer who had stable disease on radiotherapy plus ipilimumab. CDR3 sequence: CASSLGHQGANSYEQYF. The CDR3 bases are TGTGCCAGCAGCTTAGGTCATCAGGGGGCGAACTCCTACGAGCAGTACTTC.